This is a list of T cell receptor beta chains from one sample in a study of type 1 regulatory T cells. Each CDR3 protein is one row after TCRdb ran MiXCR on the reads. The profile shows approximately 100,000 distinct CDR3 sequences, less than 40% of them singletons. The specimen was CD4+ T cells, either the whole sample or a sorted fraction (not recorded which). All receptors derive from a human donor in good health. Both conserved end residues are part of each CDR3. A D gene is named only where the DNA matches it firmly. Some rows have no size entry. The others give once, few or many, or a class for an expanded clone.

-	TRBJ2-5	many	TRBV20-1	TGCAGTGCTTGGGAACCGGGGGATCCCAAGTGGTCCCAGTACTTC	CSAWEPGDPKWSQYF
-	TRBJ1-2	once	TRBV12-3/TRBV12-4	TGTGCCAGCAGTTTAAGTCAGGGACGTGGCTACACCTTC	CASSLSQGRGYTF
-	TRBJ2-6	few	TRBV7-8	TGTGCCAGCAGCCAGGGGAGGACGGCCAACGTCCTGACTTTC	CASSQGRTANVLTF
-	TRBJ2-3	-	TRBV6-2/TRBV6-3	TGTGCCAGCAGCAGCAGGGGAACCGATACGCAGTATTTT	CASSSRGTDTQYF
-	TRBJ1-4	-	TRBV29-1	TGCAGCGTTGGTTCAGAAAAACTGTTTTTT	CSVGSEKLFF
TRBD2	TRBJ2-7	few	TRBV12-3/TRBV12-4	TGTGCCAGCCGAAAAACGGGACTAGCGGCCTACGAGCAGTACTTC	CASRKTGLAAYEQYF
TRBD2	TRBJ2-3	few	TRBV14	TGTGCCAGCAGCCGCGGACTAGCGGGAGGGCCAGATACGCAGTATTTT	CASSRGLAGGPDTQYF
-	TRBJ2-1	-	TRBV28	TGTGCCTTGGGACTTACCCACAATGAGCAGTTCTTC	CALGLTHNEQFF
-	TRBJ1-4	few	TRBV27	TGTGCCAGCAGTTTCGCTGCTGCAACTAATGAAAAACTGTTTTTT	CASSFAAATNEKLFF
TRBD1	TRBJ1-4	few	TRBV7-2	TGTGCCAGCAGCCAAACAGGGGCGTATAATGAAAAACTGTTTTTT	CASSQTGAYNEKLFF
-	TRBJ2-1	-	TRBV19	TGTGCCAGTACCACCTTTCCGGGGGCGAGCTCCTACAATGAGCAGTTCTTC	CASTTFPGASSYNEQFF
-	TRBJ1-1	-	TRBV20-1	TGCAGTGCTATCCTCCCCGCCGGGGCTGACACTGAAGCTTTCTTT	CSAILPAGADTEAFF
TRBD2	TRBJ2-7	-	TRBV5-1	TGCGCCAGCAGTACCGGGACTAGGTCATACGAGCAGTACTTC	CASSTGTRSYEQYF
TRBD1	TRBJ2-7	few	TRBV30	TGTGCCTGGAGGAGGACAGGTACATCTTACGAGCAGTACTTC	CAWRRTGTSYEQYF
TRBD1	TRBJ2-7	-	TRBV28	TGTGCCAGCAGTTTACAGGGACAGGGTGGCTACGAGCAGTACTTC	CASSLQGQGGYEQYF
-	TRBJ1-2	-	TRBV3-1	TGTGCCAGCAGCCCCGGACGGAATTCCGTTGGCTACACCTTC	CASSPGRNSVGYTF
-	TRBJ2-1	-	TRBV6-5	TGTGCCAGCAGCCAAAGGTCCCGCTCCTACAATGAGCGGTTCTTC	CASSQRSRSYNERFF
-	TRBJ1-6	-	TRBV11-2	TGTGCCAGCACAGACTCTCTTGGGGGTAGCTCCTATAATTCACCCCTCCACTTT	CASTDSLGGSSYNSPLHF
-	TRBJ1-3	few	TRBV20-1	TGCAGTGCCAGGTCGCAGGGGGGAAACACCATATATTTT	CSARSQGGNTIYF
TRBD2	TRBJ2-2	-	TRBV20-1	TGCAGTGCTAGCCTAGCGGGAGCTAACACCGGGGAGCTGTTTTTT	CSASLAGANTGELFF
-	TRBJ1-1	few	TRBV5-1	TGCGCCAGCAGCTTGTGGTCAGGGCCCACTGAAGCTTTCTTT	CASSLWSGPTEAFF
-	TRBJ2-5	few	TRBV29-1	TGCAGCGTTGAACCGGATAGGGTCGGAGAGACCCAGTACTTC	CSVEPDRVGETQYF
-	TRBJ2-3	-	TRBV20-1	TGCAGTGCCTTGCGTGGCACAGATACGCAGTATTTT	CSALRGTDTQYF
TRBD1	TRBJ2-5	few	TRBV5-6	TGTGCCAGCAGTCTTCCGGGACAGGGGGCCCAAAAAGAGACCCAGTACTTC	CASSLPGQGAQKETQYF
-	TRBJ2-5	-	TRBV7-6	TGTGCCAGCAGCTTATGGGGGCAACAAGAGACCCAGTACTTC	CASSLWGQQETQYF
-	TRBJ1-1	-	TRBV20-1	TGCAGTGCTAGAGACCGTTCTGAAGCTTTCTTT	CSARDRSEAFF
-	TRBJ1-5	few	TRBV11-2	TGTGCCAGGGTCGAACCTTACAGCAATTCTCAGCCCCAGCATTTT	CARVEPYSNSQPQHF
-	TRBJ1-4	few	TRBV6-5	TGTGCCAGCAGTAACCCAATGGTCGGTGAAAAACTGTTTTTT	CASSNPMVGEKLFF
TRBD2	TRBJ2-1	-	TRBV11-2	TGTGCCAGCAGCTTAGTAGCGGGTCTATACAATGAGCAGTTCTTC	CASSLVAGLYNEQFF
TRBD2	TRBJ2-5	few	TRBV19	TGTGCCAGTAGTGGAGAGGGGCTAGCGGGCATCCAAGAGACCCAGTACTTC	CASSGEGLAGIQETQYF
TRBD1	TRBJ2-4	-	TRBV7-9	TGTGCCAGCAGCCGACCCGGACAGGGCACCGGGATGATTCAGTACTTC	CASSRPGQGTGMIQYF
-	TRBJ1-3	few	TRBV3-1	TGTGCCAGCAGCCCAAGGGAACGCGGAAACACCATATATTTT	CASSPRERGNTIYF
TRBD2	TRBJ2-3	many	TRBV7-2	TGTGCCAGCAGCTTACTAGCGGGAGGGCAAGTAGATACGCAGTATTTT	CASSLLAGGQVDTQYF
TRBD1	TRBJ2-1	-	TRBV6-2/TRBV6-3	TGTGCCAGCAGTTACGCATTTATCCAGGACAGGGGGATTGGTGAGCAGTTCTTC	CASSYAFIQDRGIGEQFF
-	TRBJ2-7	-	TRBV10-2	TGCGCCAGCAGTGAGACCCGATACGAGCAGTACTTC	CASSETRYEQYF
TRBD2	TRBJ2-2	-	TRBV7-3	TGTGCCAGCAGCCCCCAGGGACTAGCGGGACTTACCGGGGAGCTGTTTTTT	CASSPQGLAGLTGELFF
TRBD2	TRBJ2-1	-	TRBV6-2/TRBV6-3	TGTGCCAGCGGGGGAGGGCCTTCCTACAATGAGCAGTTCTTC	CASGGGPSYNEQFF
TRBD1	TRBJ2-1	many	TRBV5-1	TGCGCCAGCAGCCTCGGACAGGGTTTCTACAATGAGCAGTTCTTC	CASSLGQGFYNEQFF
-	TRBJ2-1	few	TRBV4-2	TGTGCCAGCAGCCAAGAGGGGTCAGGGTGGACGGATGAGCAGTTCTTC	CASSQEGSGWTDEQFF
-	TRBJ1-1	-	TRBV5-5	TGTGCCAGCAAGGTGAACAGGTGGACTGAAGCTTTCTTT	CASKVNRWTEAFF
-	TRBJ1-1	few	TRBV20-1	TGCAGTGCTAGAGCAAACACTGAAGCTTTCTTT	CSARANTEAFF
-	TRBJ2-2	-	TRBV5-1	TGCGCCAGCAGCTCCCAGGGATCGAACACCGGGGAGCTGTTTTTT	CASSSQGSNTGELFF
-	TRBJ1-4	few	TRBV6-2/TRBV6-3	TGTGCCAGCAGAACACCGGCAACTAATGAAAAACTGTTTTTT	CASRTPATNEKLFF
-	TRBJ1-2	-	TRBV19	TGTGCCTGTAAGGAGTCTTTGGGGCAAGCATATGGCTACACCTTC	CACKESLGQAYGYTF
TRBD1	TRBJ2-1	few	TRBV5-5	TGTGCCAGCAGCTTTCGTCAGGGGGTAAATCACAATGAGCAGTTCTTC	CASSFRQGVNHNEQFF
TRBD2	TRBJ2-7	few	TRBV5-5	TGTGCCAGCAGCTTGGCGACTAGCGGGAGGGCTTACGAGCAGTACTTC	CASSLATSGRAYEQYF
TRBD2	TRBJ2-3	-	TRBV6-2/TRBV6-3	TGTGCCAGCAGTTTTTTTCTGGAGTCTAGCGGGAGTGCAGATACGCAGTATTTT	CASSFFLESSGSADTQYF
-	TRBJ2-3	few	TRBV6-2/TRBV6-3	TGTGCCAGCAGTTACCTAGGCCCCACAGATACGCAGTATTTT	CASSYLGPTDTQYF
-	TRBJ2-7	few	TRBV12-3/TRBV12-4	TGTGCCAGCAGTTTAGAGGCTCCGGGGAGCTACGAGCAGTACTTC	CASSLEAPGSYEQYF
-	TRBJ2-2	-	TRBV3-1	TGTGCCAGCGGGAACACCGGGGAGCTGTTTTTT	CASGNTGELFF
-	TRBJ2-3	-	TRBV19	TGTGCCAGTAGTATTGGGGGTTTTGACACAGATACGCAGTATTTT	CASSIGGFDTDTQYF
-	TRBJ2-7	few	TRBV5-1	TGCGCCAGCAGCTTGGCCTCTATCTACGAGCAGTACTTC	CASSLASIYEQYF
-	TRBJ1-1	-	TRBV5-1	TGCGCCAGCAGCTTGGACAGTCTCACTGAAGCTTTCTTT	CASSLDSLTEAFF